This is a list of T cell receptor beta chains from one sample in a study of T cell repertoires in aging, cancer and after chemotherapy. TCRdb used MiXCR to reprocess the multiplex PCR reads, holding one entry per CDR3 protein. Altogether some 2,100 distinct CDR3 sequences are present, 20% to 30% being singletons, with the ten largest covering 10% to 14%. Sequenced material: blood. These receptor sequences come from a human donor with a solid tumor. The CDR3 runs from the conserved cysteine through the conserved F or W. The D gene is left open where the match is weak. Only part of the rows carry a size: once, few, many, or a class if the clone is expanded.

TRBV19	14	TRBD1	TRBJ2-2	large	TGTGCCAGTAGTCGGACAGGGTGGGCCGGGGAGCTGTTTTTT	CASSRTGWAGELFF
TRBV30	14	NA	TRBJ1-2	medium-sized	TGTGCCTGGAGTATCCCTCAGGGTCTACGCGGCTACACCTTC	CAWSIPQGLRGYTF
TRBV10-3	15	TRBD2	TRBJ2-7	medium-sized	TGTGCCATCAGGACCGGGACTAGCGGTACCGCCGAGCAGTACTTC	CAIRTGTSGTAEQYF
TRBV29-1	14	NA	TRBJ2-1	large	TGCAGCGTTCTGGGACGGGATTCGCACAATGAGCAGTTCTTC	CSVLGRDSHNEQFF
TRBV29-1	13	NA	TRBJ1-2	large	TGCAGCGTTGAAAGGAGGGCTAACTATGGCTACACCTTC	CSVERRANYGYTF
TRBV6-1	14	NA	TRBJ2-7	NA	TGTGCCAGCAAGCTGGGAAGAGGCGATTACGAGCAGTACTTC	CASKLGRGDYEQYF
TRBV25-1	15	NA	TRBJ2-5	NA	TGTGCCAGCAGATCCTACAGGTCCGAAGGGGAGACCCAGTACTTC	CASRSYRSEGETQYF
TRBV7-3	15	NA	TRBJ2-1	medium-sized	TGTGCCAGCACCAGGGGGGACGGCCCGCACAATGAGCAGTTCTTC	CASTRGDGPHNEQFF
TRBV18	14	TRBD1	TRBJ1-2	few	TGTGCCAGCTCACCGCTACAGGGGGCGGAAGGCTACACCTTC	CASSPLQGAEGYTF
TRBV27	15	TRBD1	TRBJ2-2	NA	TGTGCCAGCAGCGTTCCCCGACAGGGCGGAGGGGAGCTGTTTTTT	CASSVPRQGGGELFF
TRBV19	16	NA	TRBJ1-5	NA	TGTGCCAGTAGCGCAGGTAAGGGCGTCGGCAATCAGCCCCAGCATTTT	CASSAGKGVGNQPQHF
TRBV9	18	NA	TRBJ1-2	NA	TGTGCCAGCAGCCCTCAAGGGTCCGCCAGGGGATCTCACTATGGCTACACCTTC	CASSPQGSARGSHYGYTF
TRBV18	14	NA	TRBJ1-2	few	TGTGCCAGCTCACCACCGCTAGACAACTATGGCTACACCTTC	CASSPPLDNYGYTF
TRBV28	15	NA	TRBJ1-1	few	TGTGCCAGCCGCCTCCGGGACATCGGAGGCACTGAAGCTTTCTTT	CASRLRDIGGTEAFF
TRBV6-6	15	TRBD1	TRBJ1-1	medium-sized	TGTGCCAGCAGTTACGGACAGGGACTGAACACTGAAGCTTTCTTT	CASSYGQGLNTEAFF
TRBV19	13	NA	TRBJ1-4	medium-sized	TGTGCCGTCCCCCGGGCAGGTGGGGAAAAACTGTTTTTT	CAVPRAGGEKLFF
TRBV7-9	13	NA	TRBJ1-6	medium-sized	TGTGCCAGCAGCCCAGACAATCCTTCACCCCTCCACTTT	CASSPDNPSPLHF
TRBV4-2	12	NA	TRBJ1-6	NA	TGTGCCAGCCAAACTTATAATTCACCCCTCCACTTT	CASQTYNSPLHF
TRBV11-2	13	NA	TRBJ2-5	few	TGTGCCAGCAGCATAAGCACACAAGAGACCCAGTACTTC	CASSISTQETQYF
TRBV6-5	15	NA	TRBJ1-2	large	TGTGCCAGCAGTACACCCGGGACAACTAACTATGGCTACACCTTC	CASSTPGTTNYGYTF
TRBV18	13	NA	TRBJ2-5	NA	TGTGCCAGCTCACCCAGGGAACAAGAGACCCAGTACTTC	CASSPREQETQYF
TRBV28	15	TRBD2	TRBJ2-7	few	TGTGCCAGCAGTCCTGCGGGAGGGGGGTCCTACGAGCAGTACTTC	CASSPAGGGSYEQYF
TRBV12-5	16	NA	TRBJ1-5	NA	TGTGCTAGTGGTTTGCGAACCGGGACACTCAATCAGCCCCAGCATTTT	CASGLRTGTLNQPQHF
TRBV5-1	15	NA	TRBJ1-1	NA	TGCGCCAGCAGGTCTGGGGATTTGATCGAGACTGAAGCTTTCTTT	CASRSGDLIETEAFF
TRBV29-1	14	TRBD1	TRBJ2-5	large	TGCAGCGATATCCCGACAGGGGGAGGGGAGACCCAGTACTTC	CSDIPTGGGETQYF
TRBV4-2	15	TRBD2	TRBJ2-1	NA	TGTGCCAGCAGCTTGGGCCTAGCGGAGTACAATGAGCAGTTCTTC	CASSLGLAEYNEQFF
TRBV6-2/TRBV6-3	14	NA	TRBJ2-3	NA	TGTGCCAGCAGTTACGGCGACAGCACAGATACGCAGTATTTT	CASSYGDSTDTQYF
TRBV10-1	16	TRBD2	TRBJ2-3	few	TGCGCCAGCAGTGAGTCGACTAGCGGGGGCACAGATACGCAGTATTTT	CASSESTSGGTDTQYF
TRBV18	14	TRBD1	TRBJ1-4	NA	TGTGCCAGCTCCTACGACAGGGACCATGAAAAACTGTTTTTT	CASSYDRDHEKLFF
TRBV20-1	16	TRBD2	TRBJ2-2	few	TGCAGTGCTAGAGATGGCGGGAGGGCAGGCTACGGGGAGCTGTTTTTT	CSARDGGRAGYGELFF
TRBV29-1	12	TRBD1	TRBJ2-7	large	TGCAGCGTTACGGGACAGGGGCTCGAGCAGTACTTC	CSVTGQGLEQYF
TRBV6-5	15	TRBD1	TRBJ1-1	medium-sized	TGTGCCAGCAGCCCAGAACAGGGGGCGGACACTGAAGCTTTCTTT	CASSPEQGADTEAFF
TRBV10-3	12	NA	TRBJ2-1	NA	TGTGCCATCAGTGATGGGGGTGATGAGCAGTTCTTC	CAISDGGDEQFF
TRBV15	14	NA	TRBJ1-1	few	TGTGCCACCAGCAGGGCCGAAGCGGAAGCTGAAGCTTTCTTT	CATSRAEAEAEAFF
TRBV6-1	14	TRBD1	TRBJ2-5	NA	TGTGCCAGCTTCCCGACAGGGGCAAAGGAGACCCAGTACTTC	CASFPTGAKETQYF
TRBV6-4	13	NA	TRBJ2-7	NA	TGTGCCAGCAGTGATTCCGACAGCGACGAGCAGTACTTC	CASSDSDSDEQYF
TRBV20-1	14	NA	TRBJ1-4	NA	TGCAGTGCTCGACCTGACAGGTGGAATGAAAAACTGTTTTTT	CSARPDRWNEKLFF
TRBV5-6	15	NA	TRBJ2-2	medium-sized	TGTGCCAGCAGCTTGGTTGGGGTTGACACCGGGGAGCTGTTTTTT	CASSLVGVDTGELFF
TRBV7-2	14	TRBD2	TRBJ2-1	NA	TGTGCCAGCAGCTTAGCTAGCGGGGGGAATGAGCAGTTCTTC	CASSLASGGNEQFF
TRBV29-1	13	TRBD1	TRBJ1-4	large	TGCAGCGTCCGGACAGGGGATGATGAAAAACTGTTTTTT	CSVRTGDDEKLFF